Below are 27 T cell receptor beta chains sequenced from a single sample in a study of blood T cell repertoires in COVID-19. The protocol was immunoSEQ multiplex PCR, while the TCRdb copy is restricted to in-frame clones and leaves out a portion. Of about 240,000 clones in the sample, roughly 80% were seen once. The sample comprised peripheral blood. These TCRs come from a woman in her late teens or twenties with acute or convalescent COVID-19.

The chain combines TRBV9 with TRBJ2-1; 8 bases are a match to TRBD2. Trimming took 4 bases from V and 3 from J; bases not matched to a gene: 12. CDR3 length equals 17 residues. The germline V gene encodes CDR1 SGDLS and CDR2 YYNGEE. The CDR3 sequence: CASSPMLGLAGYNEQFF. The CDR3 DNA reads as TGTGCCAGCAGCCCTATGCTTGGGCTAGCGGGCTACAATGAGCAGTTCTTC.

The chain is built from TRBV7-2 and TRBJ2-5; TRBD2 agrees at 10 bases. Germline CDR1 reads SGHTA; CDR2 reads FQGNSA. This CDR3 has 15 amino acids. J lost 1 base, V lost 3 bases, and 2 bases had no gene match. DNA of the CDR3: TGTGCCAGCAGCTTCAGGACTAGCGGCCAAGAGACCCAGTACTTC. This sequence encodes CASSFRTSGQETQYF.

The rearrangement links TRBV5-1 to TRBJ2-7, with D possibly TRBD2 on 7 matching bases. This CDR3 has 18 amino acids. CDR1 and CDR2 from the germline V gene are SGHRS and YFSETQ. V was trimmed by 7 bases and J by 3 bases, leaving 29 bases between them. CDR3 coding DNA: TGCGCCAGCCAACCCGAGGGCGGGGGCAACTGGAGGCTCTACGAGCAGTACTTC. It specifies CASQPEGGGNWRLYEQYF.

The rearrangement uses TRBV10-3 and TRBJ2-2; 10 positions match TRBD2. V trimming: 0 bases; J trimming: 5 bases; junction bases outside the gene matches: 6. CDR3 length: 17 amino acids. Germline CDR1 ENHRY, CDR2 SYGVKD. CDR3 in DNA: TGTGCCATCAGTGAGTCTTATAGCGGGAGGAGGACCGGGGAGCTGTTTTTT. This encodes CAISESYSGRRTGELFF.

The V call is TRBV28, the J call TRBJ1-2; the match to TRBD1 covers 7 bases. Germline V gene data show CDR1 as MDHEN and CDR2 as SYDVKM. The V and J ends lost 6 bases and 8 bases, in that order; junction bases with no gene match: 15. The CDR3 consists of 15 residues. The DNA for the CDR3 is TGTGCCAGCAGCTGGGTAGGGGGCGCTCGGGGCGGCTACACCTTC. It codes for CASSWVGGARGGYTF.

The chain recombines TRBV21-1 with TRBJ2-7; TRBD2 reflects the table's D call only, with no check against the DNA. TRBV21-1 is described as a pseudogene. The CDR3 loop spans 16 amino acids. In DNA form, the CDR3 reads TGTGCCAGCAGCACCCCTAGGGGCGGGATGCGCGACGAGCAGTACTTC. This translates into CASSTPRGGMRDEQYF.

The CDR3 sequence is CASSLEGTANREAFF. The CDR3 DNA follows: TGCGCCAGCAGCTTGGAGGGGACAGCAAACCGTGAAGCTTTCTTT. V usage is TRBV5-1 and J usage is TRBJ1-1; TRBD1 matches at 7 bases. The V gene end was trimmed by 0 bases and the J gene end by 7 bases; junction bases not matched to a gene: 9. CDR1 is SGHRS, CDR2 YFSETQ, per germline. The CDR3 is made up of 15 amino acids.

The V gene is TRBV12-5, the J gene TRBJ2-2, with D possibly being TRBD2 (6 bases). V gave up 0 bases and J gave up 1 base, with 12 bases separating them. The CDR3 totals 17 residues. The V gene's germline CDR1 is LGHNT and CDR2 FRNRAP. The CDR3 spells CASGLVLGSGNTGELFF. DNA of the CDR3: TGTGCTAGTGGTTTGGTACTGGGTAGCGGGAACACCGGGGAGCTGTTTTTT.

The CDR3 DNA sequence: TGTGCCAGCAGCTTCTTCCAGGGACTAGCGGCTGGGGAGCAGTACTTC. Translated, it gives CASSFFQGLAAGEQYF. The chain employs TRBV7-2 and TRBJ2-7; 11 nucleotides align to TRBD2. Germline V CDR1 and CDR2: SGHTA, FQGNSA. V was pared by 3 bases and J by 7 bases, with 11 bases of the junction left unmatched. The CDR3 contains 16 residues. Complete variable domain (other parts from reference TRBV7-2 and TRBJ2-7): GAGVSQSPSNKVTEKGKDVELRCDPISGHTALYWYRQSLGQGLEFLIYFQGNSAPDKSGLPSDRFSAERTGGSVSTLTIQRTQQEDSAVYLCASSFFQGLAAGEQYFGPGTRLTVT.

The chain combines TRBV19 with TRBJ2-7; 7 bases line up with TRBD2. The CDR3 is 13 amino acids. Germline CDR1 reads LNHDA; CDR2 reads SQIVND (reference sequence). V lost 5 bases, J lost 0 bases, and 1 base stayed unmatched. The CDR3 DNA follows: TGTGCCAGTAGTTGGGGGGGCTCCTACGAGCAGTACTTC. This codes for CASSWGGSYEQYF.

In this sample, this clone turned up once. The chain combines TRBV5-4 with TRBJ1-2; 12 bases match TRBD1. J lost 8 bases, V lost 4 bases, and 9 bases had no gene match. The germline CDR1 and CDR2 sequences are SGHNT and YYREEE (reference sequence). This CDR3 contains 15 residues. The DNA of the CDR3 is TGTGCCAGCAGCCCCTCCGGGACAGGGGGCTCGGGCTACACCTTC. As protein: CASSPSGTGGSGYTF.

The chain links TRBV27 to TRBJ2-1; the match to TRBD2 covers 11 bases. With V trimmed by 2 bases and J by 3 bases, 3 bases remained unmatched. There are 16 residues in the CDR3. CDR1 MNHEY and CDR2 SMNVEV come from the germline V gene (reference sequence). For the CDR3, the DNA is TGTGCCAGCAGTTTAATAGCGGGAGGGATCTACAATGAGCAGTTCTTC. This translates into CASSLIAGGIYNEQFF.

The chain has TRBV28 and TRBJ1-6; D possibly corresponds to TRBD1 (5 bases). Germline V gene data show CDR1 as MDHEN and CDR2 as SYDVKM. The CDR3 runs 17 residues. V lost 5 bases and J lost 0, with 14 bases in between. In DNA form, the CDR3 reads TGTGCCAGCAGTGGGAGCGGGGGACTCTCCTATAATTCACCCCTCCACTTT. Protein: CASSGSGGLSYNSPLHF.

The chain uses TRBV19 and TRBJ1-1; D remains unclear. Between the trimmed V and J ends, which lost 2 bases and 3 bases, there was a span of 4 bases. Germline CDR1 and CDR2: LNHDA and SQIVND (reference sequence). The length of the CDR3 is 12 residues. For the CDR3, the DNA is TGTGCCAGTAGTATATCGGACACTGAAGCTTTCTTT. It encodes CASSISDTEAFF.

The CDR3 loop reads CASSPRLGGNTEAFF. CDR3 nucleotide sequence: TGTGCCAGCAGCCCAAGATTGGGGGGTAACACTGAAGCTTTCTTT. The chain combines TRBV11-2 with TRBJ1-1; D possibly corresponds to TRBD1 (5 bases). Germline V gene sequence: CDR1 SGHAT, CDR2 FQNNGV. V lost 5 bases, J lost 2 bases, and 15 bases lay in between. The CDR3 loop spans 15 amino acids.

This chain connects TRBV27 to TRBJ1-4; D remains ambiguous. This CDR3 has 15 residues. V lost 4 bases and J 7 bases, leaving 16 bases between the germline ends. CDR1 is MNHEY and CDR2 is SMNVEV in the germline V gene (reference sequence). The CDR3 sequence: CASSSLTGTLEKLFF. In DNA, the CDR3 is TGTGCCAGCAGTTCCCTGACGGGAACTCTTGAAAAACTGTTTTTT.

The chain joins TRBV27 to TRBJ1-1; 7 bases fit TRBD1. The V and J ends lost 5 bases and 4 bases, in that order; junction bases with no gene match: 4. The CDR3 covers 13 residues. The V gene's germline CDR1 is MNHEY and CDR2 SMNVEV (reference sequence). Here the CDR3 DNA reads TGTGCCAGCAGTCCGGGACAGAGCACTGAAGCTTTCTTT. It codes for CASSPGQSTEAFF.

V is TRBV19 and J is TRBJ2-7; no definite D call. Trimming cost V 1 base and J 0 bases, with 13 bases left between them. Germline loops: CDR1 LNHDA, CDR2 SQIVND (reference sequence). The length of the CDR3 is 16 residues. CDR3 region: CASSIVGGFSSYEQYF. CDR3 coding DNA: TGTGCCAGTAGTATAGTCGGCGGATTCTCCTCCTACGAGCAGTACTTC.

The rearrangement links TRBV27 to TRBJ2-7; possible D gene TRBD1, 6 bases. This CDR3 is built from 13 residues. Germline V lookup: CDR1 MNHEY, CDR2 SMNVEV (reference sequence). V dropped 8 bases and J dropped 3 bases, with 14 bases sitting between them. The CDR3 loop is CASGNRDLYEQYF. The CDR3 DNA is TGTGCCAGCGGCAACAGGGATCTCTACGAGCAGTACTTC.

The chain is built from TRBV28 and TRBJ2-7; 7 bases agree with TRBD2. The V gene end was trimmed by 6 bases and the J gene end by 0 bases; junction bases not matched to a gene: 5. This CDR3 spans 14 amino acids. CDR1 is MDHEN and CDR2 is SYDVKM in the germline V gene. CDR3 in amino acids: CASSKRDYSYEQYF. The CDR3 DNA reads as TGTGCCAGCAGCAAGCGGGATTACTCCTACGAGCAGTACTTC.

This clone was detected a few times. The germline gene is not matched at one end of the junction; a read error may be the cause. This chain connects TRBV18 to TRBJ2-1; 13 bases map to TRBD2. This CDR3 has 14 amino acids. Looked up from germline, CDR1 is KGHSH and CDR2 is LQKENI. The CDR3 coding sequence is TGTGCCAGCCTCAGTCAGGGGACTAGCGGGATTCCGCTCTTC. It codes for CASLSQGTSGIPLF.

The rearrangement links TRBV18 to TRBJ1-1, with 7 bases that match TRBD1. The trim removed 5 bases at V and 1 base at J, leaving 7 bases unmatched. CDR3 length: 15 residues. CDR1 and CDR2 (germline): KGHSH, LQKENI. CDR3 region: CASSSAGTENTEAFF. CDR3 nucleotide sequence: TGTGCCAGCTCATCAGCCGGGACAGAGAACACTGAAGCTTTCTTT. Filled out from reference TRBV18 and TRBJ1-1, the complete variable domain reads NAGVMQNPRHLVRRRGQEARLRCSPMKGHSHVYWYRQLPEEGLKFMVYLQKENIIDESGMPKERFSAEFPKEGPSILRIQQVVRGDSAAYFCASSSAGTENTEAFFGQGTRLTVV.

The chain joins TRBV25-1 to TRBJ1-4; 9 bases match TRBD1. Germline-derived CDR1 and CDR2 are MGHDK and SYGVNS. The trim removed 2 bases at V and 7 bases at J, leaving 14 bases unmatched. The CDR3 consists of 18 residues. CDR3 coding DNA: TGTGCCAGCAGTGAACCAATGCTGGACAGGGGTTTGCCTGAAAAACTGTTTTTT. Translation: CASSEPMLDRGLPEKLFF.

The chain recombines TRBV19 with TRBJ2-1, with 11 nucleotides matching TRBD2. The germline CDR1 and CDR2 sequences are LNHDA and SQIVND (reference sequence). The CDR3 contains 19 residues. The trim removed 1 base at V and 5 bases at J, leaving 13 bases unmatched. CDR3 amino acids: CASSIAGTSGRNIHNEQFF. Written as DNA, the CDR3 is TGTGCCAGTAGTATAGCTGGGACTAGCGGACGGAATATCCACAATGAGCAGTTCTTC.

The chain carries TRBV2 and TRBJ1-2, with a weak D call TRBD1 (5 bases). The V gene lost 6 bases and the J gene lost 4 bases, with 9 bases spanning the gap. The CDR3 spans 12 residues. Germline CDR1 and CDR2: SNHLY and FYNNEI. CDR3 loop: CASRQESYGYTF. CDR3 DNA sequence: TGTGCCAGCAGACAGGAGAGCTATGGCTACACCTTC.

This clone was picked up a small number of times. This chain links TRBV13 with TRBJ2-1; D remains unclear. Trimming cost V 1 base and J 0 bases, with 7 bases left between them. Looked up from germline, CDR1 is PRHDT and CDR2 is FYEKMQ (reference sequence). This CDR3 contains 15 residues. CDR3: CASSLDPSSYNEQFF. The CDR3 DNA sequence: TGTGCCAGCAGCTTAGACCCTAGCTCCTACAATGAGCAGTTCTTC.

V and J are TRBV14 and TRBJ1-4; D might be TRBD1 (5 bases). The germline CDR1 and CDR2 sequences are SGHDN and FVKESK. The CDR3 consists of 13 residues. V lost 0 bases and J 7 bases, leaving 6 bases between the germline ends. The CDR3 sequence: CASSQDQGEKLFF. The CDR3 DNA is TGTGCCAGCAGCCAAGATCAGGGTGAAAAACTGTTTTTT.